Presented here are 17 T cell receptor beta chains from one specimen sequenced in a study of cytomegalovirus exposure and HLA in healthy donors. PCR amplification relied on 60 Vbeta primers (plus 13 Jbeta primers). Profiling relied on immunoSEQ multiplex PCR, and the TCRdb table lists in-frame clones only, not all of them. The sample holds some 130,000 clones, 70% to 80% seen once. Sequencing was done on a sample of PBMCs. The receptors were gathered from a man aged 35 to 55 in good health and CMV-seropositive.

The chain has TRBV6-6 and TRBJ1-6, with a possible D match to TRBD1 (6 bases). V was shortened by 2 bases and J by 9 bases, with 11 bases between the two germline ends. Germline CDR1 and CDR2: MNHNY and SVGAGI (reference sequence). The CDR3 loop spans 14 amino acids. The CDR3 sequence is CASSYGDTGSPLHF. CDR3 nucleotide sequence: TGTGCCAGCAGTTACGGGGACACAGGTTCACCCCTCCACTTT.

This clone was counted between two and nine times. V gene TRBV30 combines with J gene TRBJ1-1; D possibly corresponds to TRBD1 (6 bases). This CDR3 comprises 15 residues. Germline CDR1 is GTSNPN and CDR2 is SVGIG (reference sequence). With 0 bases removed from V and 1 base from J, the gap between germline ends came to 12 bases. This CDR3 is CAWSVPDRRNTEAFF. CDR3 DNA sequence: TGTGCCTGGAGTGTACCCGACAGGAGGAACACTGAAGCTTTCTTT.

The chain employs TRBV6-6 and TRBJ2-5, with D possibly matching TRBD1 (5 bases). With 3 bases removed from V and 1 base from J, the gap between germline ends came to 9 bases. Germline V gene lookup returns CDR1 MNHNY and CDR2 SVGAGI (reference sequence). The CDR3 sequence is 14 residues long. Written as DNA, the CDR3 is TGTGCCAGCAGTTATCTGACAGCCCAAGAGACCCAGTACTTC. Protein sequence: CASSYLTAQETQYF.

This chain links TRBV10-1 with TRBJ1-1, with a weak D call TRBD1 (5 bases). CDR1 WNHNN and CDR2 SYGVQD come from the germline V gene (reference sequence). V was clipped by 5 bases and J by 3 bases, with 7 bases between them. This CDR3 is built from 12 residues. The CDR3 DNA reads TGCGCCAGCAGTCCAGGGCACACTGAAGCTTTCTTT. Protein sequence: CASSPGHTEAFF.

The chain couples TRBV28 to TRBJ2-1; 7 positions agree with TRBD1. The trim removed 6 bases at V and 4 bases at J, leaving 6 bases unmatched. The CDR3 is 14 amino acids. Germline lookup yields CDR1 MDHEN and CDR2 SYDVKM. CDR3 coding DNA: TGTGCCAGCAGCTCTCAGGACAGGTACAATGAGCAGTTCTTC. As protein: CASSSQDRYNEQFF.

V is TRBV7-9 and J is TRBJ2-5; TRBD2 aligns across 10 bases. Matching the DNA end better, TRBJ2-7 makes the J call doubtful. The germline gives CDR1 SEHNR, CDR2 FQNEAQ (reference sequence). This CDR3 spans 14 amino acids. The CDR3 loop is CASSPGTSVYEQYF. DNA for the CDR3: TGTGCCAGCAGCCCCGGGACTAGCGTATACGAGCAGTACTTC.

The chain has TRBV5-1 and TRBJ2-1; D may be TRBD2 (6 bases). The V gene lost 5 bases and the J gene lost 5 bases, with 8 bases spanning the gap. The CDR3 extends over 12 amino acids. The V gene's germline CDR1 is SGHRS and CDR2 YFSETQ. This chain's CDR3 is CASRDYNNEQFF. CDR3 nucleotides: TGCGCCAGCAGGGACTACAACAATGAGCAGTTCTTC.

The rearrangement joins TRBV19 to TRBJ2-3; 10 positions agree with TRBD2. The germline CDR1 and CDR2 sequences are LNHDA and SQIVND (reference sequence). V lost 7 bases, J lost 3 bases, and 7 bases stayed unmatched. The CDR3 loop spans 15 amino acids. CDR3 in amino acids: CASIPNSGRTDTQYF. CDR3 coding DNA: TGTGCCAGTATCCCGAATAGCGGGAGGACAGATACGCAGTATTTT.

V gene TRBV7-8 combines with J gene TRBJ2-1; TRBD2 matches at 12 bases. The CDR3 totals 20 residues. J lost 8 bases, V lost 2 bases, and 19 bases had no gene match. Per the germline V gene, CDR1 is SGHVS and CDR2 is FQNEAQ. In DNA form, the CDR3 reads TGTGCCAGCAGCTTACGCGGACAACAGTTGACTAGCGGGAGTTACGATGAGCAGTTCTTC. This codes for CASSLRGQQLTSGSYDEQFF.

Comments on this clone: A read error may produce the germline difference seen at one junction end. The V call is TRBV29-1, the J call TRBJ2-2, with D maybe TRBD1 (6 bases). This CDR3 spans 12 amino acids. Looked up from germline, CDR1 is SQVTM and CDR2 is ANQGSEA. CDR3 DNA: TGCAGCGGACAGGTGAACGCCGGGGAGCTGTTTTTT. It yields the protein CSGQVNAGELFF.

The J gene is TRBJ1-2, the V gene TRBV15, with a possible D match to TRBD1 (6 bases). V was cut by 2 bases and J by 3 bases, with 16 bases left in between. Germline lookup yields CDR1 LNHNV and CDR2 YYDKDF (reference sequence). This CDR3 is 16 amino acids long. In DNA form, the CDR3 reads TGTGCCACCAGCAGACCCGGGACATTCAATGACTATGGCTACACCTTC. Translated, it gives CATSRPGTFNDYGYTF.

The chain recombines TRBV11-3 with TRBJ2-7; 8 positions match TRBD1. CDR1 and CDR2 (germline): SGHNT, YENEEA. Losses at the gene ends were 0 bases for V and 1 base for J; bases not matched to a gene: 2. The CDR3 has 15 amino acids. The CDR3 region is CASSLETGESYEQYF. CDR3 DNA: TGTGCCAGCAGCTTAGAGACAGGGGAGTCCTACGAGCAGTACTTC.

The chain combines TRBV4-1 with TRBJ1-1; D ambiguous. The V and J ends lost 4 bases and 1 base respectively, with 16 bases between them. In germline, CDR1 is MGHRA, CDR2 YSYEKL. This CDR3 comprises 16 residues. CDR3: CASSLRAGWGNTEAFF. CDR3 nucleotide sequence: TGCGCCAGCAGCCTCCGAGCGGGCTGGGGGAACACTGAAGCTTTCTTT.

The chain employs TRBV29-1 and TRBJ1-4; D unclear. Germline V gene lookup returns CDR1 SQVTM and CDR2 ANQGSEA. Trimming pared 5 bases from V and 5 bases from J, leaving 15 bases between. The CDR3 is 14 amino acids. The CDR3 region is CSVRRGTLNEKLFF. The CDR3 coding sequence is TGCAGCGTTAGGCGGGGTACCTTAAATGAAAAACTGTTTTTT.

This clone was seen more than once but under ten times. The V call is TRBV7-9, the J call TRBJ2-7; TRBD1 might be the D (7 bases). The CDR3 sequence is 16 residues long. Trimming took 5 bases from V and 6 from J, leaving 23 bases between them. The germline CDR1 and CDR2 sequences are SEHNR and FQNEAQ (reference sequence). CDR3 coding DNA: TGTGCCAGCAGCCATCGCGTCCAGGGGGGCCCCCTCGAGCAGTACTTC. It specifies CASSHRVQGGPLEQYF.

The genes are TRBV27 and TRBJ1-2; tentatively, D is TRBD1 (5 bases). CDR3 size: 15 residues. The V gene lost 2 bases and the J gene lost 8 bases, with 18 bases spanning the gap. Germline V gene data show CDR1 as MNHEY and CDR2 as SMNVEV (reference sequence). The CDR3 coding sequence is TGTGCCAGCAGTTTAAGTTCAGGGAGGATGGGAGGCTACACCTTC. Translating gives CASSLSSGRMGGYTF.

This clone occurred a few times. The chain couples TRBV5-1 to TRBJ2-7, with D possibly being TRBD1 (6 bases). The V and J ends lost 4 bases and 2 bases respectively, with 10 bases between them. CDR3 length: 13 amino acids. Germline values: CDR1 SGHRS, CDR2 YFSETQ. This CDR3 reads CASSPGQPYEQYF. The CDR3 DNA sequence: TGCGCCAGCAGCCCGGGACAACCCTACGAGCAGTACTTC.